This T cell receptor (beta chain) was profiled in a study of blood T cell repertoires in COVID-19. Study context: The analysed material was cDNA or gDNA that came from T cells, B-cell-depleted T cells, or PBMCs.

The method was immunoSEQ multiplex PCR; TCRdb's version includes in-frame clones alone and lacks a portion of them. Here the sample spans about 90,000 clones, around four fifths being singletons. The CDR3 runs to 17 residues. The V end lost 2 bases, the J end lost 0 bases, and 14 bases lay between the germline ends. Germline CDR1 MNHEY, CDR2 SVGEGT. This chain joins TRBV6-2 or TRBV6-3 and TRBJ1-3; no firm D call. The receptor's source is an older woman with active or convalescent COVID-19. The source material was peripheral blood. CDR3 protein: CASSYEESGISGNTIYF. The CDR3 DNA sequence: TGTGCCAGCAGTTACGAAGAGTCGGGGATCTCTGGAAACACCATATATTTT.